This T cell receptor (beta chain) is drawn from a study of blood T cell repertoires in COVID-19. Study as a whole: Samples came from the United States, Italy and Spain, spanning acute and convalescent COVID-19.

With 0 bases clipped from V and 5 bases from J, the junction kept 5 bases outside the gene matches. The CDR3 spans 15 residues. Germline V gene lookup returns CDR1 GTSNPN and CDR2 SVGIG (reference sequence). In the authors' methods: Nucleated cell number was recorded as an estimate derived from reference gene primer amplification. The repertoire was sequenced with immunoSEQ multiplex PCR; TCRdb's copy has only in-frame clones and lacks some. Clonal size and the V and J genes are those of that table, whereas D and trimming came from the DNA. The table includes hundreds of thousands of clones, more than 80% detected once. Seattle patients were enrolled while actively infected and followed longitudinally.

The chain carries TRBV30 and TRBJ2-1; 9 nucleotides match TRBD1. This clonotype was obtained from a woman aged 25 to 39 with COVID-19, enrolled during active disease. What was sequenced was peripheral blood. The CDR3 DNA follows: TGTGCCTGGAGTGTTGGGACAGGGTACCACAATGAGCAGTTCTTC. This encodes CAWSVGTGYHNEQFF.